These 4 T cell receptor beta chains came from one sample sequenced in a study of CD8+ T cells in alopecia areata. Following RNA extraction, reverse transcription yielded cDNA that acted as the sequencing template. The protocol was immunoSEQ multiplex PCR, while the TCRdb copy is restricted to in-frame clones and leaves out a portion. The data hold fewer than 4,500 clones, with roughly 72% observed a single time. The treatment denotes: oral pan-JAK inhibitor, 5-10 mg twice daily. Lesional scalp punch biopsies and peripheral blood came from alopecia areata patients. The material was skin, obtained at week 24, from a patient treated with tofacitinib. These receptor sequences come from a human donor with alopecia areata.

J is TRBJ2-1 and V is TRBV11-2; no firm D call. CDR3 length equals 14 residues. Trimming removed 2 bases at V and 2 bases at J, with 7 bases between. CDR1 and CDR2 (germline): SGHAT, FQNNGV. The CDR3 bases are TGTGCCAGCAGCTTAAGTGCCCCCTACAATGAGCAGTTCTTC. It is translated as CASSLSAPYNEQFF.

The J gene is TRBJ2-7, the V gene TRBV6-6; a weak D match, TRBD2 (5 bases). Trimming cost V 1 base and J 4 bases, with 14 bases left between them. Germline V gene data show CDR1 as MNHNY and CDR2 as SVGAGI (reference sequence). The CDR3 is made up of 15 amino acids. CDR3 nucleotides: TGTGCCAGCAGTTACTTTGGGGTGCGAGGGTACGAGCAGTACTTC. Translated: CASSYFGVRGYEQYF.

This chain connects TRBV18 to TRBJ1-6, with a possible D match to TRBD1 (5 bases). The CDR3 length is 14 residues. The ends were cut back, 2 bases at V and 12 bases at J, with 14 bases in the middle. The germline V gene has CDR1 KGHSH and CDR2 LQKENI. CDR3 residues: CASSPYADSRPLHF. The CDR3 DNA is TGTGCCAGCTCACCATATGCTGACAGCCGACCCCTCCACTTT.

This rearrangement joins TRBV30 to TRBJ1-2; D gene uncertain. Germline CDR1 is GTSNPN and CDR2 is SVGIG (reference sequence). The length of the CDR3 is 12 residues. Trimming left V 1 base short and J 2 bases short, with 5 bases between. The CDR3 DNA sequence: TGTGCCTGGAGTGGATCCAACTATGGCTACACCTTC. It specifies CAWSGSNYGYTF.